This TCR beta chain originates from a study of T cell repertoires in cytomegalovirus infection. As for this clonotype: Its ends do not fully match the called genes, so a read error is possible.

From the reads, TCRdb called clonotypes with MiXCR, one entry per CDR3 protein. The profile shows under 200,000 distinct CDR3 sequences, roughly 28% of them singletons. Sequencing input: PBMCs. This receptor was taken from a human donor in good health (CMV status not recorded). Some clones in this sample may be carry-over from other donors' samples.

The CDR3 nucleotides are TGTGCCAGCAGCCCCCGCACAGATACGCAGAATTTT. Amino acid sequence: CASSPRTDTQNF. The chain combines TRBV7-2 with TRBJ2-3; D gene unclear. Germline CDR1 reads SGHTA; CDR2 reads FQGNSA. The CDR3 consists of 12 residues.